A single sample gave rise to the 16 T cell receptor beta chains below, sequenced in a study of shared clonotypes between healthy human individuals. Method: immunoSEQ multiplex PCR; TCRdb's copy keeps in-frame clones and lacks some. The sample includes 740,000 or so clones, around 78% of them seen just once. Sequenced: memory CD4+ T cells sorted from blood. This sample's subset: CD45RA-negative fraction. All receptors come from a woman in her 30s in good health.

The V call is TRBV29-1, the J call TRBJ2-7, with 9 bases lining up with TRBD1. V trimming: 7 bases; J trimming: 5 bases; junction bases outside the gene matches: 6. The germline V gene encodes CDR1 SQVTM and CDR2 ANQGSEA. CDR3 size: 12 residues. The CDR3 DNA is TGCAGCGGCGGACAGGGGAACCACGAGCAGTACTTC. This sequence encodes CSGGQGNHEQYF.

V gene TRBV27 combines with J gene TRBJ2-7; D not resolved. The CDR3 spans 13 residues. The germline CDR1 and CDR2 sequences are MNHEY and SMNVEV (reference sequence). The V gene lost 3 bases and the J gene lost 4 bases, with 10 bases spanning the gap. The CDR3 spells CASSFNAAYEQYF. The CDR3 nucleotides are TGTGCCAGCAGTTTCAACGCTGCTTACGAGCAGTACTTC.

This clone occurred a few times. The chain employs TRBV5-1 and TRBJ1-2, with a possible D match to TRBD1 (5 bases). The ends were cut back, 3 bases at V and 0 bases at J, with 9 bases in the middle. Germline lookup yields CDR1 SGHRS and CDR2 YFSETQ. CDR3 length equals 14 residues. CDR3 DNA sequence: TGCGCCAGCAGCTGGGACGGAGCTAACTATGGCTACACCTTC. Residues: CASSWDGANYGYTF.

The chain links TRBV29-1 to TRBJ1-2; D uncertain. This CDR3 is 12 amino acids long. Trimming removed 3 bases from V and 6 bases from J, with 11 bases in between. CDR1 is SQVTM, CDR2 ANQGSEA, per germline. The CDR3 DNA follows: TGCAGCGTTGACCCACAGAGAGATGGCTACACCTTC. It codes for CSVDPQRDGYTF.

The chain joins TRBV5-1 to TRBJ2-7; 11 nucleotides match TRBD1. CDR1 and CDR2 from the germline V gene are SGHRS and YFSETQ. Losses at the gene ends were 5 bases for V and 3 bases for J; bases not matched to a gene: 7. The CDR3 length is 15 residues. In nucleotides, the CDR3 is TGCGCCAGCAGAGACGGGGACAGGGGGATCTACGAGCAGTACTTC. This codes for CASRDGDRGIYEQYF.

The chain couples TRBV2 to TRBJ2-1, with 12 bases that match TRBD2. The junction had 8 bases not matched to a gene; V was cut back by 7 bases and J by 7 bases. The CDR3 is 15 residues long. CDR1 and CDR2 from the germline V gene are SNHLY and FYNNEI. The CDR3 loop is CASTKLAGGGNEQFF. The CDR3 nucleotides read TGTGCCAGCACTAAACTAGCGGGAGGAGGTAATGAGCAGTTCTTC.

This chain connects TRBV6-6 to TRBJ1-2, with no clear D. This CDR3 is built from 15 residues. V was cut by 8 bases and J by 2 bases, with 18 bases left in between. CDR1 is MNHNY, CDR2 SVGAGI, per germline (reference sequence). CDR3 DNA sequence: TGTGCCAGCCGGCCGGGCCCCGGACCAAACTATGGCTACACCTTC. This sequence encodes CASRPGPGPNYGYTF.

This clone occurred a few times. The rearrangement links TRBV19 to TRBJ1-5; 7 bases map to TRBD1. The germline V gene encodes CDR1 LNHDA and CDR2 SQIVND (reference sequence). The V gene end was trimmed by 5 bases and the J gene end by 4 bases; junction bases not matched to a gene: 5. This CDR3 has 14 amino acids. CDR3 sequence: CASSAGQLNQPQHF. As DNA, the CDR3 is TGTGCCAGTAGTGCGGGACAGTTAAATCAGCCCCAGCATTTT.

The rearrangement links TRBV6-1 to TRBJ2-7; D is ambiguous. The ends were cut back, 2 bases at V and 5 bases at J, with 16 bases in the middle. The CDR3 is made up of 15 amino acids. Germline assignment: CDR1 MNHNS and CDR2 SASEGT. CDR3 in DNA: TGTGCCAGCAGTGAATCCAGCGCCAACTTCCACGAGCAGTACTTC. It encodes CASSESSANFHEQYF.

V usage is TRBV10-2 and J usage is TRBJ2-3; D gene unclear. CDR1 is WSHSY and CDR2 is SAAADI in the germline V gene. The CDR3 totals 15 residues. Trimming removed 3 bases from V and 3 bases from J, with 13 bases in between. Written as DNA, the CDR3 is TGCGCCAGCAGTGATAACCGCAAGAGGACAGATACGCAGTATTTT. Translating gives CASSDNRKRTDTQYF.

V usage is TRBV5-1 and J usage is TRBJ1-1; no clear D. V was shortened by 0 bases and J by 8 bases, with 14 bases between the two germline ends. The CDR3 is made up of 14 amino acids. The germline CDR1 and CDR2 sequences are SGHRS and YFSETQ. The CDR3 loop is CASSLVPEGPEAFF. CDR3 nucleotides: TGCGCCAGCAGCTTGGTCCCCGAGGGCCCCGAAGCTTTCTTT.

The CDR3 loop is CASSPDSPANTGELFF. CDR3 DNA sequence: TGCGCCAGCAGCCCAGACTCACCCGCGAACACCGGGGAGCTGTTTTTT. The genes are TRBV5-1 and TRBJ2-2; no reliable D call. Between the trimmed V and J ends, which lost 4 bases and 0 bases, there was a span of 13 bases. The germline V gene has CDR1 SGHRS and CDR2 YFSETQ. This CDR3 is built from 16 residues.

The rearrangement joins TRBV28 to TRBJ2-7, with 7 positions matching TRBD2. Trimming at V came to 7 bases and at J to 5 bases, leaving 8 bases not matched to a gene. This CDR3 comprises 13 residues. Looked up from germline, CDR1 is MDHEN and CDR2 is SYDVKM. Here the CDR3 DNA reads TGTGCCAGCATTCAAAGCGGGGCCCACGAGCAGTACTTC. Translated: CASIQSGAHEQYF.

The chain uses TRBV11-3 and TRBJ2-7; 12 positions match TRBD2. With V trimmed by 1 base and J by 7 bases, 5 bases remained unmatched. Per germline, CDR1 SGHNT and CDR2 YENEEA. The CDR3 totals 15 residues. The chain's CDR3 is CASSLGLAGGEEQYF. CDR3 bases: TGTGCCAGCAGCTTAGGCCTAGCGGGAGGGGAAGAGCAGTACTTC.

This sequence joins TRBV11-1 and TRBJ1-1, with TRBD1 as a possible D gene (6 bases). CDR1 and CDR2 from the germline V gene are SGHAT and FQDESV (reference sequence). The CDR3 is 13 residues long. V lost 5 bases, J lost 5 bases, and 12 bases lay in between. For the CDR3, the DNA is TGTGCCAGCAGCCGACAGGAAAGGACTGAAGCTTTCTTT. Translation: CASSRQERTEAFF.

This clone came up a few times. The gene calls are TRBV30 and TRBJ2-3; weak D call: TRBD1 (6 bases). The CDR3 runs to 15 residues. Trimming took 2 bases from V and 2 from J, leaving 14 bases between them. Germline V gene sequence: CDR1 GTSNPN, CDR2 SVGIG (reference sequence). The CDR3 protein is CAWSSDSSVTDTQYF. In DNA form, the CDR3 reads TGTGCCTGGAGTTCGGACAGCAGTGTCACAGATACGCAGTATTTT.